These 25 T cell receptor beta chains were all obtained from the same sample, sequenced in a study of regulatory T cells in long-lasting Graves disease. Library construction for TCR beta used iRepertoire HTBI primers and Arm-PCR of CDR3 regions. One entry per CDR3 protein, called by TCRdb with MiXCR from the multiplex PCR reads. The data contain around 250,000 distinct CDR3 sequences, 20% of them singletons. Indicated time point: newly diagnosed GD, antithyroid drugs for less than 3 months. RNA extracted from PBMCs served as the sequencing template. Sequenced material: peripheral blood mononuclear cells (PBMCs), taken at new diagnosis, from a patient treated with antithyroid drugs. The receptor set was obtained from a female donor with Graves disease.

The table lists this clonotype with many counts. The V and J genes are TRBV20-1 and TRBJ2-1, with TRBD2 as a possible D gene (6 bases). V lost 5 bases and J 3 bases, leaving 14 bases between the germline ends. The CDR3 totals 14 residues. From germline, CDR1 is DFQATT and CDR2 SNEGSKA (reference sequence). CDR3 sequence: CSAPTSSVYNEQFF. The CDR3 DNA sequence: TGCAGTGCTCCTACCTCTAGCGTCTACAATGAGCAGTTCTTC.

Remarks on this clonotype: As the CDR3 is not closed by the conserved phenylalanine or tryptophan, this likely results from a read error. The chain has TRBV12-3 or TRBV12-4 and TRBJ2-3, with D unclear. V was shortened by 4 bases and J by 2 bases, with 4 bases between the two germline ends. The CDR3 loop spans 12 amino acids. CDR3 in DNA: TGTGCCAGCAGTTCCATCACAGATACGCAGTATCTT. This translates into CASSSITDTQYL.

The chain links TRBV7-2 to TRBJ2-7, with 13 positions matching TRBD2. The J call is doubtful: the DNA matches TRBJ2-5 better. The CDR3 covers 17 residues. CDR1 SGHTA and CDR2 FQGNSA come from the germline V gene. In nucleotides, the CDR3 is TGTGCCAGCAGCTTAGTAGGACTAGCGGGGGACCAAGAGACCCAGTACTTC. This encodes CASSLVGLAGDQETQYF.

On this clonotype: Just one base apart from a much larger clone, this may be a read error. The rearrangement joins TRBV29-1 to TRBJ2-7; 12 bases align to TRBD2. The CDR3 extends over 13 amino acids. J gave up 7 bases and V 5 bases, and 6 bases lay outside the gene matches. Germline CDR1 is SQVTM and CDR2 is ANQGSEA. The CDR3 here is CSVTSGGWDEQYF. The CDR3 region has the DNA TGCAGCGTTACTAGCGGGGGGTGGGATGAGCAGTACTTC.

This chain joins TRBV29-1 and TRBJ2-4; 8 bases match TRBD2. Germline V gene sequence: CDR1 SQVTM, CDR2 ANQGSEA. The CDR3 has 16 residues. Trimming cost V 6 bases and J 3 bases; bases outside gene matches: 13. Written as DNA, the CDR3 is TGCAGCGTCGGGGGACCGGGACTAGAGGACAAAAACATTCAGTACTTC. Its translation: CSVGGPGLEDKNIQYF.

This clonotype came up many times. The chain has TRBV18 and TRBJ1-2, with D maybe TRBD1 (6 bases). V dropped 8 bases and J dropped 7 bases, with 11 bases sitting between them. The V gene's germline CDR1 is KGHSH and CDR2 LQKENI. This CDR3 region has 11 residues. The CDR3 DNA follows: TGTGCCAGCAGGGGGTTCACTGGCTACACCTTC. Translation gives CASRGFTGYTF.

There are many counts of this clonotype. The chain joins TRBV10-3 to TRBJ2-5; D gene ambiguous. CDR1 and CDR2 from the germline V gene are ENHRY and SYGVKD. The CDR3 spans 13 residues. V lost 3 bases and J 1 base, leaving 6 bases between the germline ends. The CDR3: CAISDGTQETQYF. DNA for the CDR3: TGTGCCATCAGTGACGGAACCCAAGAGACCCAGTACTTC.

This clonotype was seen repeatedly, ten times or more. The chain couples TRBV28 to TRBJ1-5, with a weak D call TRBD1 (6 bases). Looked up from germline, CDR1 is MDHEN and CDR2 is SYDVKM. V was shortened by 2 bases and J by 0 bases, with 11 bases between the two germline ends. The CDR3 is made up of 16 amino acids. CDR3 sequence: CASSLAGGGSNQPQHF. The CDR3 DNA follows: TGTGCCAGCAGTTTAGCGGGGGGCGGTAGCAATCAGCCCCAGCATTTT.

The J gene is TRBJ2-7, the V gene TRBV6-5, with TRBD2 identical over 7 bases. The CDR3 extends over 18 amino acids. Germline V gives CDR1 MNHEY, CDR2 SVGAGI. The V segment lost 0 bases and the J segment 5 bases; nucleotides outside the gene matches: 16. The CDR3: CASSYSLGLTGVKDEQYF. The CDR3 bases are TGTGCCAGCAGTTACTCCCTGGGACTAACGGGAGTGAAGGACGAGCAGTACTTC.

This clonotype appeared many times. The rearrangement joins TRBV20-1 to TRBJ2-5; TRBD2 might be the D (5 bases). The CDR3 extends over 14 amino acids. The ends were cut back, 2 bases at V and 2 bases at J, with 12 bases in the middle. The germline gives CDR1 DFQATT, CDR2 SNEGSKA (reference sequence). The DNA for the CDR3 is TGCAGTGCTAGAATGGGGAGAGGGCAAGAGACCCAGTACTTC. As protein: CSARMGRGQETQYF.

This clonotype has just a few counts. The J gene is TRBJ2-7, the V gene TRBV12-3 or TRBV12-4, with D maybe TRBD1 (5 bases). The CDR3 covers 11 residues. Trimming stripped 9 bases from V and 4 bases from J, with 10 bases between. The CDR3 sequence is CASASGYEQYF. CDR3 nucleotide sequence: TGTGCCAGTGCTTCAGGGTACGAGCAGTACTTC.

This clonotype was counted only a few times. The chain couples TRBV5-4 to TRBJ2-3, with 8 bases matching TRBD1. Losses at the gene ends were 4 bases for V and 2 bases for J; bases not matched to a gene: 15. CDR1 is SGHNT and CDR2 is YYREEE in the germline V gene (reference sequence). The CDR3 has 18 residues. CDR3 DNA: TGTGCCAGCAGCGCAGGACAGGGCAGTGTGATGGTCACAGATACGCAGTATTTT. It is translated as CASSAGQGSVMVTDTQYF.

The chain recombines TRBV4-3 with TRBJ1-2; TRBD1 aligns across 7 bases. The CDR3 sequence is 15 residues long. CDR1 is LGHNA, CDR2 YSLEER, per germline. J gave up 3 bases and V 2 bases, and 6 bases lay outside the gene matches. CDR3 coding DNA: TGCGCCAGCAGCCAACGGGAAGGGACAGACTATGGCTACACCTTC. Its translation is CASSQREGTDYGYTF.

This clonotype was counted ten times or more. The chain carries TRBV28 and TRBJ1-2; the D is unclear. CDR1 is MDHEN and CDR2 is SYDVKM in the germline V gene. V was pared by 2 bases and J by 4 bases, with 11 bases between. The CDR3 is 14 amino acids. The CDR3 DNA reads as TGTGCCAGCAGTTTAATCCGATCGGGCTATGGCTACACCTTC. It translates to CASSLIRSGYGYTF.

This clonotype is classed as medium-sized. The chain employs TRBV11-2 and TRBJ2-5; a possible D gene is TRBD2 (5 bases). With 1 base removed from V and 2 bases from J, the gap between germline ends came to 8 bases. Looked up from germline, CDR1 is SGHAT and CDR2 is FQNNGV. The CDR3 is made up of 14 amino acids. CDR3 DNA: TGTGCCAGCAGCTTAGGAGGGTCACAAGAGACCCAGTACTTC. It yields the protein CASSLGGSQETQYF.

The table lists this clonotype with a few counts. The chain joins TRBV20-1 to TRBJ2-5; unclear D gene. CDR1 and CDR2 from the germline V gene are DFQATT and SNEGSKA (reference sequence). CDR3 length: 12 residues. The CDR3: CSQARAWETQYF. CDR3 nucleotides: TGCAGCCAAGCTAGAGCCTGGGAGACCCAGTACTTC.

V is TRBV29-1 and J is TRBJ2-1, with 8 nucleotides matching TRBD1. This CDR3 is 13 amino acids long. The germline V gene has CDR1 SQVTM and CDR2 ANQGSEA. The trim removed 8 bases at V and 6 bases at J, leaving 9 bases unmatched. CDR3 DNA sequence: TGCAGCCGGCGGTTACAGGGGGGCAATGAGCAGTTCTTC. Protein product: CSRRLQGGNEQFF.

This clonotype showed up many times. The genes are TRBV2 and TRBJ1-2, with TRBD1 matching over 7 bases. CDR1 is SNHLY and CDR2 is FYNNEI in the germline V gene. The CDR3 length is 14 residues. The V segment lost 1 base and the J segment 8 bases; nucleotides outside the gene matches: 7. CDR3 sequence reads: CASSEGRTGRGYTF. The CDR3 DNA reads as TGTGCCAGCAGTGAAGGTCGGACAGGTCGAGGCTACACCTTC.

This clonotype was recorded a few times. V and J are TRBV12-3 or TRBV12-4 and TRBJ2-7; possible D gene TRBD1, 6 bases. Trimming shortened V by 1 base and J by 3 bases, and 10 bases separated the two germline ends. The CDR3 has 14 residues. The CDR3 coding sequence is TGTGCCAGCAGTTTAGATGGGACATACTACGAGCAGTACTTC. It codes for CASSLDGTYYEQYF.

The chain combines TRBV9 with TRBJ2-1; TRBD1 might be the D (6 bases). The germline V gene has CDR1 SGDLS and CDR2 YYNGEE. This CDR3 comprises 16 residues. Trimming stripped 0 bases from V and 2 bases from J, with 12 bases between. As DNA, the CDR3 is TGTGCCAGCAGCGTAGGGGGCAGGGGAACCTACAATGAGCAGTTCTTC. Translated, it gives CASSVGGRGTYNEQFF. The full variable domain, its missing parts supplied by reference TRBV9 and TRBJ2-1, is DSGVTQTPKHLITATGQRVTLRCSPRSGDLSVYWYQQSLDQGLQFLIQYYNGEERAKGNILERFSAQQFPDLHSELNLSSLELGDSALYFCASSVGGRGTYNEQFFGPGTRLTVL.

The V call is TRBV7-2, the J call TRBJ1-1; 7 bases are a match to TRBD1. Germline V lookup: CDR1 SGHTA, CDR2 FQGNSA. The V segment lost 5 bases and the J segment 2 bases; nucleotides outside the gene matches: 5. The CDR3 runs to 14 residues. CDR3 residues: CASSPRDRNTEAFF. The CDR3 DNA is TGTGCCAGCAGCCCCCGGGACAGAAACACTGAAGCTTTCTTT.

This clonotype was counted at least ten times. This chain connects TRBV12-3 or TRBV12-4 to TRBJ1-6, with 9 bases fitting TRBD1. This CDR3 is 12 amino acids long. The V segment lost 8 bases and the J segment 10 bases; nucleotides outside the gene matches: 3. The CDR3 region has the DNA TGTGCCAGCCGGACAGGGGCATCACCCCTCCACTTT. Protein: CASRTGASPLHF.

This clonotype was seen at least ten times. This chain links TRBV29-1 with TRBJ2-2; 8 bases map to TRBD1. Germline CDR1 and CDR2: SQVTM and ANQGSEA. Trimming cost V 6 bases and J 4 bases; bases outside gene matches: 13. This CDR3 is built from 16 residues. The CDR3 loop reads CSVKGATGAGTGELFF. The CDR3 nucleotides read TGCAGCGTCAAGGGGGCGACAGGGGCGGGCACCGGGGAGCTGTTTTTT.

In this sample, this clonotype turned up many times. The gene calls are TRBV18 and TRBJ2-2, with D perhaps TRBD1 (5 bases). V was pared by 8 bases and J by 2 bases, with 15 bases between. The CDR3 sequence is 15 residues long. CDR1 and CDR2 (germline): KGHSH, LQKENI. The CDR3, as DNA: TGTGCCAGCCCCGCAGGGCAAACCAACACCGGGGAGCTGTTTTTT. This sequence encodes CASPAGQTNTGELFF.

The sample holds many counts of this clonotype. The chain uses TRBV20-1 and TRBJ2-7; 9 bases are a match to TRBD2. Trimming removed 0 bases from V and 6 bases from J; junction bases left unmatched: 9. This CDR3 spans 15 amino acids. Germline-derived CDR1 and CDR2 are DFQATT and SNEGSKA (reference sequence). CDR3: CSARDPSGKASEQYF. The CDR3 DNA reads TGCAGTGCTAGAGACCCTAGCGGGAAAGCTAGCGAGCAGTACTTC.